The TCR beta chain described here comes from a study of T cells expressing NK-cell markers. Production of TCR beta cDNA relied on 5'RACE template switching with UMIs. With the 5' RACE reads reprocessed, TCRdb shows one record per CDR3 protein and no DNA. The sample holds roughly 160,000 distinct CDR3 sequences. The CDR3 spans 14 residues. Germline-derived CDR1 and CDR2 are LNHDA and SQIVND (reference sequence). Input material: blood T cells: a sorted CD56 or NKG2C T cell subset, CD4+ or CD8+ T cells, or bulk PBMC T cells (not recorded which). The chain uses TRBV19 and TRBJ1-1; the D call of TRBD1 rests on TCRdb alone, since no DNA is present to check it. The origin of this receptor is a woman aged 18-69 years in good health. The CDR3 protein is CASSIPPWNTEAFF. The variable domain in full, completed from reference TRBV19 and TRBJ1-1, reads DGGITQSPKYLFRKEGQNVTLSCEQNLNHDAMYWYRQDPGQGLRLIYYSQIVNDFQKGDIAEGYSVSREKKESFPLTVTSAQKNPTAFYLCASSIPPWNTEAFFGQGTRLTVV.